What follows are 9 T cell receptor beta chains derived from one specimen sequenced in a study of blood T cell repertoires in COVID-19. Clones were read by immunoSEQ multiplex PCR, and TCRdb kept only the in-frame ones, dropping some. The sample carries approximately 190,000 clones, 83% recorded once. Sequencing was carried out using peripheral blood. Receptor source: a middle-aged woman with acute or convalescent COVID-19.

The chain is built from TRBV25-1 and TRBJ1-2; D is possibly TRBD1 (5 bases). CDR1 and CDR2 from the germline V gene are MGHDK and SYGVNS. The CDR3 has 14 residues. Trimming removed 5 bases from V and 4 bases from J, with 14 bases in between. The CDR3 sequence is CASSRGVGPYGYTF. CDR3 nucleotide sequence: TGTGCCAGCAGTCGAGGAGTGGGGCCCTATGGCTACACCTTC.

V gene TRBV30 combines with J gene TRBJ2-4; 13 nucleotides agree with TRBD2. CDR3 length: 19 amino acids. Germline CDR1 reads GTSNPN; CDR2 reads SVGIG (reference sequence). With V trimmed by 0 bases and J by 0 bases, 8 bases remained unmatched. The CDR3 sequence is CAWSVGRLAGGLAKNIQYF. The CDR3 DNA reads TGTGCCTGGAGTGTTGGGAGACTAGCGGGGGGCCTAGCCAAAAACATTCAGTACTTC.

V and J are TRBV10-3 and TRBJ1-1, with a weak D call TRBD1 (5 bases). Germline CDR1 reads ENHRY; CDR2 reads SYGVKD. This CDR3 is built from 16 residues. V was clipped by 4 bases and J by 8 bases, with 23 bases between them. This CDR3 is CAISAGRGSGKVEAFF. CDR3 nucleotides: TGTGCCATCAGTGCTGGTAGGGGCAGCGGGAAGGTCGAAGCTTTCTTT.

This clone appeared a single time. This chain links TRBV28 with TRBJ1-1, with D maybe TRBD1 (5 bases). The CDR3 is made up of 12 amino acids. Germline V gene lookup returns CDR1 MDHEN and CDR2 SYDVKM. V lost 6 bases, J lost 8 bases, and 13 bases lay in between. The CDR3 nucleotides read TGTGCCAGCAGGGAGGGGACTCTAGAAGCTTTCTTT. This encodes CASREGTLEAFF.

This clone has just one count. V usage is TRBV6-5 and J usage is TRBJ2-1, with no clear D. With 5 bases removed from V and 6 bases from J, the gap between germline ends came to 8 bases. The CDR3 length is 12 residues. Germline V CDR1 and CDR2: MNHEY, SVGAGI. The CDR3 spells CASSHPGNEQFF. CDR3 coding DNA: TGTGCCAGCAGTCATCCGGGCAATGAGCAGTTCTTC.

The chain links TRBV18 to TRBJ1-4; maybe TRBD1 (5 bases). In germline, CDR1 is KGHSH, CDR2 LQKENI. The CDR3 loop spans 16 amino acids. Trimming stripped 1 base from V and 0 bases from J, with 9 bases between. CDR3 protein: CASSPRGIATNEKLFF. CDR3 nucleotide sequence: TGTGCCAGCTCACCACGGGGCATTGCAACTAATGAAAAACTGTTTTTT.

The V and J genes are TRBV6-1 and TRBJ2-7, with D tentatively TRBD2 (6 bases). The V end lost 3 bases, the J end lost 6 bases, and 9 bases lay between the germline ends. Looked up from germline, CDR1 is MNHNS and CDR2 is SASEGT. CDR3 length equals 12 residues. The CDR3 protein is CASSDLGGEQYF. The CDR3 DNA sequence: TGTGCCAGCAGTGATCTCGGGGGCGAGCAGTACTTC.

This clone was counted a few times. Additional DNA sequences in this sample encode the identical CDR3. This chain connects TRBV28 to TRBJ2-7; 10 bases line up with TRBD2. V shed 4 bases, J shed 2 bases, and the junction held 2 bases outside the gene matches. Germline assignment: CDR1 MDHEN and CDR2 SYDVKM. This CDR3 has 14 amino acids. In DNA, the CDR3 is TGTGCCAGCAGTTGGACTAGCGGAGCCTACGAGCAGTACTTC. Its protein product is CASSWTSGAYEQYF.

The rearrangement links TRBV2 to TRBJ2-3; no clear D gene. Germline CDR1 and CDR2: SNHLY and FYNNEI. Trimming left V 7 bases short and J 2 bases short, with 16 bases between. This CDR3 has 15 residues. The CDR3 reads CASTPGYVTTDTQYF. As DNA, the CDR3 is TGTGCCAGCACCCCCGGTTATGTAACCACAGATACGCAGTATTTT.